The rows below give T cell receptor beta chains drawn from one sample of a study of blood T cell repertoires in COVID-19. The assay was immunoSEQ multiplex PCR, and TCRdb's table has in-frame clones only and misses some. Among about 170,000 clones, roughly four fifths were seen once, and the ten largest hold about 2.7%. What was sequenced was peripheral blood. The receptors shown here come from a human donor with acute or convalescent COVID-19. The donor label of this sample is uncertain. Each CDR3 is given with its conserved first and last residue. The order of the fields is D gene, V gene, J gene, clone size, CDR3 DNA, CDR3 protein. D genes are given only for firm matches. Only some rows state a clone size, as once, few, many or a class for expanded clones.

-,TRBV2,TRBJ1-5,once,TGTGCCAGCAGTGAGAGAATAAGGGGTCAGCCCCAGCATTTT,CASSERIRGQPQHF
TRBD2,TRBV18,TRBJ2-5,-,TGTGCCAGCTCACCAAGGTCGAGCGGGGGGGCTGGTGAGACCCAGTACTTC,CASSPRSSGGAGETQYF
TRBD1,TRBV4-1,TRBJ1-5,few,TGCGCCAGCAGCCTGGACAGGGTCAATCAGCCCCAGCATTTT,CASSLDRVNQPQHF
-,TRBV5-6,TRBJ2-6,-,TGTGCCAGCAGCTTGGCACTGGGGGCCTCCAGGGCCAACGTCCTGACTTTC,CASSLALGASRANVLTF
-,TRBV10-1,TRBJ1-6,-,TGCGCCAGCAGTGAACCGAAACGAACATACTCCTATAATTCACCCCTCCACTTT,CASSEPKRTYSYNSPLHF
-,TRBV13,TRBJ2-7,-,TGTGCCAGCAGCCAGTCACATAGGAGCTCCTACGAGCAGTACTTC,CASSQSHRSSYEQYF
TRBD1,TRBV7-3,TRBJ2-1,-,TGTGCCAGCAGAAACCCTGGACAGGGGGCGAGGAATGAGCAGTTCTTC,CASRNPGQGARNEQFF
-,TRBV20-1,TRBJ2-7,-,TGCAGTGCTAGCAGGGACTACGAGCAGTACTTC,CSASRDYEQYF
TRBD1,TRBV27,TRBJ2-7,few,TGTGCCAGCAGTTTAGGGGGACAGAGATTCTACGAGCAGTACTTC,CASSLGGQRFYEQYF
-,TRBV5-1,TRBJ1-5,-,TGCGCCAGCAGCCTGGACAGTAGAAGCAATCAGCCCCAGCATTTT,CASSLDSRSNQPQHF
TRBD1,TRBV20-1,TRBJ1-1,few,TGCAGTGCTAGTAGGACAGGGGGAGGAACTGAAGCTTTCTTT,CSASRTGGGTEAFF
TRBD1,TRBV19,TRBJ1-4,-,TGTGCCAGTAGTGCCTCAGGGGGAGCAACTAATGAAAAACTGTTTTTT,CASSASGGATNEKLFF
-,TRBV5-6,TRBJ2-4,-,TGTGCCAGCAGCTCGCGGGGAGCAGAATTACTAGCCAAAAACATTCAGTACTTC,CASSSRGAELLAKNIQYF
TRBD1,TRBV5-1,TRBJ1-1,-,TGCGCCAGCAGTCTGGACAGGGACACTGAAGCTTTCTTT,CASSLDRDTEAFF
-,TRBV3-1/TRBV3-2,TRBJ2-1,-,TGTGCCAGCACGCCTCCAGGGTCCAGTGAGCAGTTCTTC,CASTPPGSSEQFF
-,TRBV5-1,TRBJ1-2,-,TGCGCCAGCAAAAAAGTAGGGGTTAAGGATGGCTACACCTTC,CASKKVGVKDGYTF
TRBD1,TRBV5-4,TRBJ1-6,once,TGTGCCAGCAGCATAGGACAGGGATTCGATTCACCCCTCCACTTT,CASSIGQGFDSPLHF
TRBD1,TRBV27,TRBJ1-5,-,TGTGCAGTTTTAAGGGGGACAGCTAATCAGCCCCAGCATTTT,CAVLRGTANQPQHF
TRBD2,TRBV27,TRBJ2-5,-,TGTGCCAGCTCCTCCGGGACTAGCGGGTACCAAGAGACCCAGTACTTC,CASSSGTSGYQETQYF
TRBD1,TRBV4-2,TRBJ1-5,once,TGTGCCAGCAGCCAAGTTATGAACAGGGGCTATCAGCCCCAGCATTTT,CASSQVMNRGYQPQHF
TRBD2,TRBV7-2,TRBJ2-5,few,TGTGCCAGCAGCCTAACCGGGACTACCCAAGAGACCCAGTACTTC,CASSLTGTTQETQYF
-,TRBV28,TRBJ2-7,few,TGTGCCAGCAGTTTGGGGAGCTCCTACGAGCAGTACTTC,CASSLGSSYEQYF
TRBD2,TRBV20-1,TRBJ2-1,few,TGCAGTGCTAGTAGCTCTAGCGGGTTCACCAATGAGCAGTTCTTC,CSASSSSGFTNEQFF
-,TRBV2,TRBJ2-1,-,TGTGCCAGCACGCGGGCGGCCTCCTACAATGAGCAGTTCTTC,CASTRAASYNEQFF
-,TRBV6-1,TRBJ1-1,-,TGTGCCAGCAGTGAATGGGGAGGTCAACGTGAAGCTTTCTTT,CASSEWGGQREAFF
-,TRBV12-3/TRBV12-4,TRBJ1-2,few,TGTGCCAGCAGTTTGGCGTTAGCCTATGGCTACACCTTC,CASSLALAYGYTF
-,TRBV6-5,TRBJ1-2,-,TGTGCCAGCAGCCCCCTCCTATTACCCTATGGCTACACCTTC,CASSPLLLPYGYTF
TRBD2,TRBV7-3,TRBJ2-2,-,TGTGCCAGCAGCTTAAAGCTAGCGGGAGGCGGATTGTTTTTT,CASSLKLAGGGLFF
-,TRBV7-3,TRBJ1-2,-,TGTGCCAGCAGCCAAGGGGCAGAGCATGGCTACACCTTC,CASSQGAEHGYTF
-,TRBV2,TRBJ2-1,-,TGTGTGACTTTTAAGGAATTTTCGTACAATGAGCAGTTCTTC,CVTFKEFSYNEQFF
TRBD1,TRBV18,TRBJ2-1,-,TGTGCCAGCTCACCGGGACAGGCGGTCAGCTCCTACAATGAGCAGTTCTTC,CASSPGQAVSSYNEQFF
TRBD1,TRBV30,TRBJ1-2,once,TGTGCCTGGGGGACAGGGCAGGGTGGCTACACCTTC,CAWGTGQGGYTF
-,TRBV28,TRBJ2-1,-,TGTGCCAGCAGTGTGCAAGCGGGCTCCTACAATGAGCAGTTCTTC,CASSVQAGSYNEQFF
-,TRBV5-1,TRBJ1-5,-,TGCGCCAGCAGCTTAGCCGGGGGGGGAAGCAATCAGCCCCAGCATTTT,CASSLAGGGSNQPQHF
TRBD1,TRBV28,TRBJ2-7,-,TGTGCCAGCAGTTTGGGACAGGGAGTTCAGTACTTC,CASSLGQGVQYF
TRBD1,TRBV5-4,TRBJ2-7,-,TGTGCCAGCAGCTTGTATTGGGACAGAGACTCCTACGAGCAGTACTTC,CASSLYWDRDSYEQYF
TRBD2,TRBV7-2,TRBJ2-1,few,TGTGCCAGCAGCTTAGCCCTCCAAACTAGCGGGGCGTACAATGAGCAGTTCTTC,CASSLALQTSGAYNEQFF
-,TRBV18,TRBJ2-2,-,TGTGCCAGCTCACCAGGAGGGTCCGGGGAGCTGTTTTTT,CASSPGGSGELFF
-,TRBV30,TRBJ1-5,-,TGTGCCTGGAGCCCCCACAGTACTAGCAATCAGCCCCAGCATTTT,CAWSPHSTSNQPQHF
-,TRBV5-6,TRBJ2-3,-,TGTGCCAGCAGCTGGCCTACCGGGACTGGGGGTACAGATACGCAGTATTTT,CASSWPTGTGGTDTQYF
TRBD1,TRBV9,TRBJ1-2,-,TGTGCCAGCAGCGTAGCCCCAGGGGGGTACGGCTACACCTTC,CASSVAPGGYGYTF
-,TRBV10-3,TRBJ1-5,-,TGTGCCATCGGAGATCCCAATCAGCCCCAGCATTTT,CAIGDPNQPQHF
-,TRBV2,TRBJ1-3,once,TGTGCCAGCAGCCCACAGAGCTCTGGAAACACCATATATTTT,CASSPQSSGNTIYF
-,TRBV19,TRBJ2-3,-,TGTGCCAGTAGTATTGGGCGGGCGACAGATACGCAGTATTTT,CASSIGRATDTQYF
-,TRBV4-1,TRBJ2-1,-,TGCGCCAGCAGCCAGGGCGAAAACTACAATGAGCAGTTCTTC,CASSQGENYNEQFF
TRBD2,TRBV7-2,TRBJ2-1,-,TGTGCCAGCAGCTCCCGATCAGCGGGAGGGCCCGGTGAGCAGTTCTTC,CASSSRSAGGPGEQFF
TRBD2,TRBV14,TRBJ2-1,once,TGTGCCAGCAGCCAAGTTAGCGGGATCCACAATGAGCAGTTCTTC,CASSQVSGIHNEQFF
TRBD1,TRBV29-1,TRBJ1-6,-,TGCAGCGTTTATACCGGGACAGGAAATTCACCCCTCCACTTT,CSVYTGTGNSPLHF
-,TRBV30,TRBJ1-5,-,TGTGCCTGGAGTGTAGGCGGTCGGCCCCAGCATTTT,CAWSVGGRPQHF
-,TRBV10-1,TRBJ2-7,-,TGCGCCAGCAGTGAACTACAGGGAGCCGAGCAGTACTTC,CASSELQGAEQYF
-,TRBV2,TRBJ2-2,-,TGTGCCAGCAGCCCGGGACAGGGAGTTTGGTACGGCGGGAGGGGGTACACCGGGGAGCTGTTTTTT,CASSPGQGVWYGGRGYTGELFF
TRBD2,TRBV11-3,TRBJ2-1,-,TGTGCCAGCAGCCAAAGGGGAGCGGGAGAGGCACATGAGCAGTTCTTC,CASSQRGAGEAHEQFF
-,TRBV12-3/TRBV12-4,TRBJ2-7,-,TGTGCCAGCAGTTTCAGATCCGGGTGGCAGTACTTC,CASSFRSGWQYF
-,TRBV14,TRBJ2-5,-,TGTGCCAGCAGCCCATTCCTAGGGGCGGAGACCCAGTACTTC,CASSPFLGAETQYF
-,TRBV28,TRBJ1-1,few,TGTGCCAGCAGTTTCCAACAGGGTTGGGCTTTCTTT,CASSFQQGWAFF
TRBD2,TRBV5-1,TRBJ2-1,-,TGCGCCAGCATGGGAGGGGTTAGCTACAATGAGCAGTTCTTC,CASMGGVSYNEQFF
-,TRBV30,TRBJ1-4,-,TGTGCCTGGAGTGCACACTACAATCCTAATGAAAAACTGTTTTTT,CAWSAHYNPNEKLFF
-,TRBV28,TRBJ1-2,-,TGTGCCAGCAGTTTATTCAAGGGAGGCTATGGCTACACCTTC,CASSLFKGGYGYTF
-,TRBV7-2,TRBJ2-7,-,TGTGCCAGCAGCCCCATAGTTATGGGGTTACCGGGGGTATCCTACGAGCAGTACTTC,CASSPIVMGLPGVSYEQYF
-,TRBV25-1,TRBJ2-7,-,TGTGCCAGCAGTGAATGGGGACATCAGTACTTC,CASSEWGHQYF